The subject of this entry is one T cell receptor (beta chain). Its antigen is undetermined. The sample comes from a study of graft-versus-host responses after intestinal transplantation. Study background: Each of the recipients got a multivisceral, liver-intestinal, or isolated intestinal transplant. Recipients across the board were started on anti-thymocyte globulin induction, then kept on tacrolimus and steroids for around three years. Findings of the study overall: Recipient marrow held GvH clones, some first seen in ileum or blood.

Only in-frame clones appear in the TCRdb table, and some are missing; sequencing was by immunoSEQ multiplex PCR. The sample has fewer than 85,000 clones; approximately 94% are singletons. Trimming cost V 6 bases and J 4 bases; bases outside gene matches: 7. There are 15 residues in the CDR3. The V gene's germline CDR1 is MNHEY and CDR2 SMNVEV (reference sequence). The TCR was taken from a human donor who received an intestinal transplant. Sequencing used unstimulated CD8+ T cells sorted from spleen or lymph node cells, obtained before intestinal transplant. The chain links TRBV27 to TRBJ2-7, with 12 nucleotides matching TRBD2. The CDR3 DNA reads TGTGCCAGCAGACGGACTAGCGGGATAGGGTACGAGCAGTACTTC. As protein: CASRRTSGIGYEQYF.